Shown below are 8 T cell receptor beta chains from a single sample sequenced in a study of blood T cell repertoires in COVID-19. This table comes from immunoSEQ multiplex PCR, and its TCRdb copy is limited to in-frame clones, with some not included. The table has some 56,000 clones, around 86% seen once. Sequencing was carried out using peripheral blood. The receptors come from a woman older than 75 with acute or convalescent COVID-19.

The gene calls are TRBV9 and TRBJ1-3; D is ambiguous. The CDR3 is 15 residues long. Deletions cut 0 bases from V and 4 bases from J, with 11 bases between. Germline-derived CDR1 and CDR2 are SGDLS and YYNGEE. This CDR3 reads CASSVDVEAGNTIYF. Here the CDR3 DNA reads TGTGCCAGCAGCGTAGATGTCGAAGCAGGAAACACCATATATTTT. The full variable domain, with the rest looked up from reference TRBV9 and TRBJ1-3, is DSGVTQTPKHLITATGQRVTLRCSPRSGDLSVYWYQQSLDQGLQFLIQYYNGEERAKGNILERFSAQQFPDLHSELNLSSLELGDSALYFCASSVDVEAGNTIYFGEGSWLTVV.

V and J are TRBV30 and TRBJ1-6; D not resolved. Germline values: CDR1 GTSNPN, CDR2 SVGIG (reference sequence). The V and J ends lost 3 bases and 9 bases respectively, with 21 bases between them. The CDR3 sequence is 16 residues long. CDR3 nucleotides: TGTGCCTGGAGAGCTAGGGCATTAGCGGTACGTTCACCCCTCCACTTT. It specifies CAWRARALAVRSPLHF.

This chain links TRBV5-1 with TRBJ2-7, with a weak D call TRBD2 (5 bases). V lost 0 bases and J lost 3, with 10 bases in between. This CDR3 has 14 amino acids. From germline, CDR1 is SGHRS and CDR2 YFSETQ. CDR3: CASSLVGELYEQYV. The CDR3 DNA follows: TGCGCCAGCAGCTTGGTCGGGGAACTCTACGAGCAGTACGTC.

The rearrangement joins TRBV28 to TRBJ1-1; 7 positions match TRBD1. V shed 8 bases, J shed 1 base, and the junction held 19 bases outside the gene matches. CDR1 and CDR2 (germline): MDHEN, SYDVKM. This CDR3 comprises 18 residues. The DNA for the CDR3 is TGTGCCAGCCGGACAGGTTGGGGCTCCCCGTCGGCGAACACTGAAGCTTTCTTT. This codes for CASRTGWGSPSANTEAFF.

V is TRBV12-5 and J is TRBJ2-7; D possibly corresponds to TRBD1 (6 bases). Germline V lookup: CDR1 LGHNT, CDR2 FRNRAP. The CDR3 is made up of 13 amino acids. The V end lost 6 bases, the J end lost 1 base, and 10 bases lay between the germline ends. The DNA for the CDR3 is TGTGCTAGTGGCACAGACAGGTCCTACGAGCAGTACTTC. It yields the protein CASGTDRSYEQYF.

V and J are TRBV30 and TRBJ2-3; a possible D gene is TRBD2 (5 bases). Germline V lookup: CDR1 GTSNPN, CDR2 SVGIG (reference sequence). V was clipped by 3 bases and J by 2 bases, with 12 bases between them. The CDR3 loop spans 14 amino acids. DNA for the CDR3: TGTGCCTGGAGCGACGGACTCATCACAGATACGCAGTATTTT. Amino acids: CAWSDGLITDTQYF.

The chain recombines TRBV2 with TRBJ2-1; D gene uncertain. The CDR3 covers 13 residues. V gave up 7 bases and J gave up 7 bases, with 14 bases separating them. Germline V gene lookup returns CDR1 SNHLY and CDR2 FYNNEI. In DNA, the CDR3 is TGTGCCAGCAAAACGAGCGTCACAAATGAGCAGTTCTTC. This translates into CASKTSVTNEQFF.

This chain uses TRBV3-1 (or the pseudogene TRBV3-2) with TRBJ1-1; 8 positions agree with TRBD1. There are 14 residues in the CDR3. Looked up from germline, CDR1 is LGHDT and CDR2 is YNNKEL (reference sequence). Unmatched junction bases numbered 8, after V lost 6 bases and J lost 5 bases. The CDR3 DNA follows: TGTGCCAGCAGTCAGGGGGCGGAAAGAACTGAAGCTTTCTTT. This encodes CASSQGAERTEAFF.